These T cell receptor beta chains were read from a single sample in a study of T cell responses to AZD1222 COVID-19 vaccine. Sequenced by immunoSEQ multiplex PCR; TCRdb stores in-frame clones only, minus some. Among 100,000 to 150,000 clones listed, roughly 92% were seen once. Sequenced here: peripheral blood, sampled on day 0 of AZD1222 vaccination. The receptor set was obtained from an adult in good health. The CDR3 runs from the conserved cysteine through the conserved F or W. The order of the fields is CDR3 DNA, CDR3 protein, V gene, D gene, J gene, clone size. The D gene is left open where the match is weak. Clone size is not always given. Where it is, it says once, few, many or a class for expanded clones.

TGTGCCATCAGTGAGTCGGAAGGGGGCGCGTTGGCAGATACGCAGTATTTT | CAISESEGGALADTQYF | TRBV10-3 | TRBD1 | TRBJ2-3 | once
TGTGCCAGCAGCCAGCTCGGACGGACCTACGAGCAGTACTTC | CASSQLGRTYEQYF | TRBV13 | . | TRBJ2-7 | .
TGTGCCAGCAGCCCACAGACATTGGCTATGAACACTGAAGCTTTCTTT | CASSPQTLAMNTEAFF | TRBV5-6 | . | TRBJ1-1 | .
TGTGCCAGCAGCGTAGGTAAGCAGACCTACGAGCAGTACTTC | CASSVGKQTYEQYF | TRBV9 | . | TRBJ2-7 | .
TGTGCCAGCAGCTTAGGGCGTGAAGCTTTCTTT | CASSLGREAFF | TRBV7-8 | . | TRBJ1-1 | .
TGTGCCAGCAGCTTAGGGACTCCCTCCTCCTACAATGAGCAGTTCTTC | CASSLGTPSSYNEQFF | TRBV7-6 | . | TRBJ2-1 | .
TGTGCCAGCAGTGAAGTAGGCGGGCAGAATACGAACACCGGGGAGCTGTTTTTT | CASSEVGGQNTNTGELFF | TRBV6-1 | . | TRBJ2-2 | few
TGTGCCAGTAGCCTAGGGGGTTCCGCGGGGGAGCTGTTTTTT | CASSLGGSAGELFF | TRBV19 | . | TRBJ2-2 | .
TGTGCCAGCAGCTTGGCAGGGGGATATGGCTACACCTTC | CASSLAGGYGYTF | TRBV5-4 | TRBD1 | TRBJ1-2 | .
TGTGCCAGCAGCCGGAGGACTAGCGGGTATAGCGAGCAGTACTTC | CASSRRTSGYSEQYF | TRBV3-1/TRBV3-2 | TRBD2 | TRBJ2-7 | .
TGTGCCACCAGAAGCCCTGGGGGGGGTACGCAGTATTTT | CATRSPGGGTQYF | TRBV24-1 | TRBD2 | TRBJ2-3 | .
TGTGCCTTACAATCACAGATTGGAAACACCATATATTTT | CALQSQIGNTIYF | TRBV30 | . | TRBJ1-3 | .
TGTGCCAGCAGCTTCGGGACCCCAGGGGATGAGCAGTTCTTC | CASSFGTPGDEQFF | TRBV7-3 | . | TRBJ2-1 | .
TGTGCCAGCAGCTCCAACCTGGGACTGCAGAGCTCCTACGAGCAGTACTTC | CASSSNLGLQSSYEQYF | TRBV7-6 | . | TRBJ2-7 | .
TGCAGCGTGCCGTTATTGGGGCCCCCTTACGAGCAGTACTTC | CSVPLLGPPYEQYF | TRBV29-1 | . | TRBJ2-7 | .
TGTGCCACCTGGGGCCTGGAGACCCAGTACTTC | CATWGLETQYF | TRBV6-5 | . | TRBJ2-5 | .
TGTGCCAGCAGTTACACAGGGGATGGCTACACCTTC | CASSYTGDGYTF | TRBV6-6 | TRBD1 | TRBJ1-2 | .
TGCGCCAGCAGCGCGGGACAGGGCGTCGACGAGCAGTACTTC | CASSAGQGVDEQYF | TRBV5-1 | TRBD1 | TRBJ2-7 | .
TGTGCCAGCAGGTACAGGGGGCACAACGAGCAGTACTTC | CASRYRGHNEQYF | TRBV2 | TRBD1 | TRBJ2-7 | once
TGTGCCAGCAGCATTAGTGGGCACCGAACTGAAGCTTTCTTT | CASSISGHRTEAFF | TRBV11-2 | . | TRBJ1-1 | once
TGCGCCAGCAGCCACCGGGACACCTACAATGAGCAGTTCTTC | CASSHRDTYNEQFF | TRBV4-1 | . | TRBJ2-1 | .
TGTGCCACCAGCAGAGATATCTCCTACGAGCAGTACTTC | CATSRDISYEQYF | TRBV15 | . | TRBJ2-7 | .
TGTGCCAGTAGTCCCCGGGACACCTCCTACGAGCAGTACTTC | CASSPRDTSYEQYF | TRBV6-5 | . | TRBJ2-7 | .
TGTGCCAGCAGTAGGGACACCTCAGGGAACACTGAAGCTTTCTTT | CASSRDTSGNTEAFF | TRBV5-4 | . | TRBJ1-1 | .
TGTGCCAGCCCATCCCCGACTGAAGCTTTCTTT | CASPSPTEAFF | TRBV12-3/TRBV12-4 | . | TRBJ1-1 | few
TGTGCCAGCAGCCTGGAACGGACCGGGGAGCTGTTTTTT | CASSLERTGELFF | TRBV12-3/TRBV12-4 | . | TRBJ2-2 | .
TGTGCCAGCAGCCGGGGGGGCACAGATACGCAGTATTTT | CASSRGGTDTQYF | TRBV7-3 | TRBD2 | TRBJ2-3 | .
TGTGCCAGCAGCGTTCGGGGTCCCTCGAACACCGGGGAGCTGTTTTTT | CASSVRGPSNTGELFF | TRBV3-1/TRBV3-2 | . | TRBJ2-2 | few
TGCGCCAGCAGCCGCCTACAGGGGGCCGGGGAGCTGTTTTTT | CASSRLQGAGELFF | TRBV4-1 | TRBD1 | TRBJ2-2 | .
TGTGCCAGCAGCGTAGAGGCAGGCCCGTTGGGGTATGGCTACACCTTC | CASSVEAGPLGYGYTF | TRBV9 | . | TRBJ1-2 | .
TGTGCCTGGAGTGTAGCATGGGGCACTGAAGCTTTCTTT | CAWSVAWGTEAFF | TRBV30 | . | TRBJ1-1 | .
TGTGCCAGTAACCCCGGGATAAATCAGCCCCAGCATTTT | CASNPGINQPQHF | TRBV19 | . | TRBJ1-5 | .
TGTGCCTTCCTAGGGACTAGCGGTTACGAGCAGTACTTC | CAFLGTSGYEQYF | TRBV30 | TRBD2 | TRBJ2-7 | .
TGCGCCAGCAGCTCGGTGGGCAGGGGCCACAATTCACCCCTCCACTTT | CASSSVGRGHNSPLHF | TRBV5-1 | . | TRBJ1-6 | .
TGTGCCAGCAGCTTATGGTCTGGCGGGAGGGCCCGCAATGAGCAGTTCTTC | CASSLWSGGRARNEQFF | TRBV11-2 | TRBD2 | TRBJ2-1 | .
TGTGCCAGCAGCCAGGCAGGAAATGAAAAACTGTTTTTT | CASSQAGNEKLFF | TRBV3-1/TRBV3-2 | . | TRBJ1-4 | .
TGCGCCAGCTACAGGGGATCGGTAAACACTGAAGCTTTCTTT | CASYRGSVNTEAFF | TRBV5-1 | TRBD1 | TRBJ1-1 | .
TGCAGCGGCAGAACAGGTTACGAGCAGTACTTC | CSGRTGYEQYF | TRBV29-1 | . | TRBJ2-7 | once
TGTGCCAGCAGTGCCTTCACAGATACGCAGTATTTT | CASSAFTDTQYF | TRBV2 | . | TRBJ2-3 | .
TGTGCCAGCAGCTCCTACGGGGTGCAGAATCAGCCCCAGCATTTT | CASSSYGVQNQPQHF | TRBV27 | . | TRBJ1-5 | .
TGTGCCAGCAGTGAAGCGTCCGGGACAGGCTATGGCTACACCTTC | CASSEASGTGYGYTF | TRBV2 | TRBD1 | TRBJ1-2 | .
TGTGCCAGCAGTTTTGCGGGGGCGAATGGCTACACCTTC | CASSFAGANGYTF | TRBV28 | . | TRBJ1-2 | .
TGCGCCAGCAGCCAAGATAGAGGTAGCGTTAGCACAGATACGCAGTATTTT | CASSQDRGSVSTDTQYF | TRBV4-3 | . | TRBJ2-3 | .
TGTGCCAGCAGCCTAGCGGGGGCTAGCGGCCAAGAGACCCAGTACTTC | CASSLAGASGQETQYF | TRBV11-2 | TRBD2 | TRBJ2-5 | .
TGCAGCGCCGTGACAGGAAACGAAGCTTTCTTT | CSAVTGNEAFF | TRBV29-1 | . | TRBJ1-1 | .
TGTGCCACCGCCCGTTCGGACAGAATCTACAATGAGCAGTTCTTC | CATARSDRIYNEQFF | TRBV7-6 | . | TRBJ2-1 | .
TGTGCCAGCAGTGTGAGGGTTAACTATGGCTACACCTTC | CASSVRVNYGYTF | TRBV2 | . | TRBJ1-2 | .
TGTGCCAGCAGCGAGAGCTCTGGAAACACCATATATTTT | CASSESSGNTIYF | TRBV28 | . | TRBJ1-3 | .
TGTGCCAGCTCCTACTCCAGGCCGGGCATTGGCGAAAAACTGTTTTTT | CASSYSRPGIGEKLFF | TRBV18 | . | TRBJ1-4 | .
TGCGCCAGCAGCCAAGAGCGAACCTACAATGAGCAGTTCTTC | CASSQERTYNEQFF | TRBV4-1 | . | TRBJ2-1 | .
TGTGCCAGCAGTGACCAAGGGACAGGTAGCCGGGAGACCCAGTACTTC | CASSDQGTGSRETQYF | TRBV6-1 | TRBD1 | TRBJ2-5 | .